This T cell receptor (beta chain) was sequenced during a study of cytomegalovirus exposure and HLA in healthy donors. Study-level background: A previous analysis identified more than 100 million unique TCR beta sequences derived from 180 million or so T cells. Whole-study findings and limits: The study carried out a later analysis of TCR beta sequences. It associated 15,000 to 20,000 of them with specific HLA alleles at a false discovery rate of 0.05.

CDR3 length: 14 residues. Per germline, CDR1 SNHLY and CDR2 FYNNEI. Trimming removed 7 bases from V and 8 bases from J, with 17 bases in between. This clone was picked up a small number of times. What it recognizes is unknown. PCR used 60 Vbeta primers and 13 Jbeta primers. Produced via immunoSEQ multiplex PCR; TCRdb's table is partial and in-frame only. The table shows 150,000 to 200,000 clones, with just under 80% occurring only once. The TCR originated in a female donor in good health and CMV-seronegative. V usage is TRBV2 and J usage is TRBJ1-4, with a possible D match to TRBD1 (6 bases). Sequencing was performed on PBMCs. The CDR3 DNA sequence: TGTGCCAGCAAGCCAGGGGTTAGTGTGGAAAAACTGTTTTTT. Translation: CASKPGVSVEKLFF.